A few counts support the clone carrying this T cell receptor (beta chain). Looked up from germline, CDR1 is MDHEN and CDR2 is SYDVKM. J lost 0 bases, V lost 5 bases, and 6 bases had no gene match. CDR3 length equals 15 residues. Each CDR3 protein is one row after TCRdb ran MiXCR on the RT-PCR reads. The sample carries more than 500,000 distinct CDR3 sequences, around 11% recorded once. The sample belongs to a study of response to subunit inactivated influenza vaccine. This sample was shared with a second study, whose subject was T cells expressing NK-cell markers. As that study records: The cDNA for TCR beta came from 5'RACE template switching with UMIs. The dominant NKG2C+ clonotypes represented about 1.0-7.5% of CD8+ T cells in six donors.

This chain joins TRBV28 and TRBJ2-7, with 8 bases fitting TRBD1. The source material was PBMCs from blood, sampled on the day of vaccination. This sequence originates from a man in his fifties who received an inactivated influenza vaccine. The CDR3 here is CASSLRDRISYEQYF. The CDR3 DNA follows: TGTGCCAGCAGTCTCCGGGACAGGATCTCCTACGAGCAGTACTTC.